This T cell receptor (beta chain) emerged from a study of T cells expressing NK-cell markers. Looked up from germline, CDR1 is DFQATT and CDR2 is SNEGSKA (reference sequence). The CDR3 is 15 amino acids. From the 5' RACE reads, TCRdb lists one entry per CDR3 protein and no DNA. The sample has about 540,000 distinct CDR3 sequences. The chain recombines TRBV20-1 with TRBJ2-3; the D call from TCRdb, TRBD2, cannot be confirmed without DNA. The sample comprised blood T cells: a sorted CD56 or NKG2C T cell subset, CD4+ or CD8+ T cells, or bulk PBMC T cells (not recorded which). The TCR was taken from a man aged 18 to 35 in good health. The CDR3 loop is CSAELASGRMDTQYF.